Below, 25 T cell receptor beta chains from the same sample are listed, as sequenced in a study of identical twins. TCRdb recomputed calls from the 5' RACE reads with MiXCR, one row per CDR3 protein. The data show 400,000 to 550,000 distinct CDR3 sequences, 24% seen once. The same sample was also used in a study of T cells expressing NK-cell markers.

Material for sequencing was CD4+ T cells sorted from blood. The receptors here all came from a woman between 18 and 30 years old in good health.

This clonotype was picked up a small number of times. This chain uses TRBV6-5 with TRBJ1-5; no clear D. V was cut by 4 bases and J by 2 bases, with 9 bases left in between. This CDR3 contains 14 residues. Germline lookup yields CDR1 MNHEY and CDR2 SVGAGI. CDR3 coding DNA: TGTGCCAGCAGTTCCCAAGAGCGCAATCAGCCCCAGCATTTT. Translation: CASSSQERNQPQHF.

The chain combines TRBV5-1 with TRBJ1-1; possible D gene TRBD1, 6 bases. Germline V gene lookup returns CDR1 SGHRS and CDR2 YFSETQ. The CDR3 contains 14 residues. V lost 2 bases, J lost 1 base, and 9 bases lay in between. In DNA, the CDR3 is TGCGCCAGCAGCTTTGGACAGCCGAACACTGAAGCTTTCTTT. Its protein is CASSFGQPNTEAFF.

The CDR3 DNA follows: TGTGCCAGCAGCTTTTCGTCGGGAGATACGCAGTATTTT. Encoded protein: CASSFSSGDTQYF. The V and J genes are TRBV7-2 and TRBJ2-3; D gene unclear. The CDR3 consists of 13 residues. Between the trimmed V and J ends, which lost 3 bases and 5 bases, there was a span of 9 bases. Per germline, CDR1 SGHTA and CDR2 FQGNSA.

The V and J genes are TRBV2 and TRBJ2-3, with 7 bases that match TRBD2. The CDR3 runs to 13 residues. The germline V gene encodes CDR1 SNHLY and CDR2 FYNNEI. The trim removed 5 bases at V and 2 bases at J, leaving 1 base unmatched. The CDR3 nucleotides read TGTGCCAGCAGTAAGCGGGACACAGATACGCAGTATTTT. Its translation: CASSKRDTDTQYF.

The CDR3, as DNA: TGTGCCAGCAGCTTAGGCTGGGTTCGGGCTTTCTTT. The encoded protein is CASSLGWVRAFF. This chain uses TRBV11-2 with TRBJ1-1; D is unresolved. In germline, CDR1 is SGHAT, CDR2 FQNNGV. Trimming removed 1 base from V and 11 bases from J, with 11 bases in between. This CDR3 region has 12 residues.

This clonotype showed up just a few times. This rearrangement joins TRBV7-9 to TRBJ2-2, with D unclear. The germline CDR1 and CDR2 sequences are SEHNR and FQNEAQ (reference sequence). Trimming shortened V by 8 bases and J by 10 bases, and 11 bases separated the two germline ends. The CDR3 has 11 amino acids. The CDR3 DNA reads TGTGCCAGCGGTTTATCCGTGGAGCTGTTTTTT. Its protein is CASGLSVELFF.

In its sample, this clonotype was seen a few times. The chain uses TRBV6-2 or TRBV6-3 and TRBJ2-7, with TRBD2 matching 7 bases. CDR1 is MNHEY and CDR2 is SVGEGT in the germline V gene. The CDR3 is 13 amino acids. J lost 3 bases, V lost 7 bases, and 6 bases had no gene match. Here the CDR3 reads CASIGLADYEQYF. The CDR3 bases are TGTGCCAGCATTGGGCTAGCGGACTACGAGCAGTACTTC.

The chain links TRBV19 to TRBJ2-3; D remains unclear. The germline gives CDR1 LNHDA, CDR2 SQIVND (reference sequence). Trimming left V 5 bases short and J 2 bases short, with 23 bases between. The length of the CDR3 is 18 residues. The CDR3 spells CASSDSGFSDALTDTQYF. The DNA for the CDR3 is TGTGCCAGTAGTGATAGTGGGTTCAGCGACGCTCTCACAGATACGCAGTATTTT.

J is TRBJ2-5 and V is TRBV9; 7 nucleotides agree with TRBD2. This CDR3 region has 15 residues. The trim removed 0 bases at V and 4 bases at J, leaving 6 bases unmatched. CDR1 is SGDLS, CDR2 YYNGEE, per germline. The chain's CDR3 is CASSVEAGRGETQYF. Here the CDR3 DNA reads TGTGCCAGCAGCGTAGAAGCGGGACGGGGAGAGACCCAGTACTTC.

The CDR3 coding sequence is TGTGCCAGCAGCCAAGATTTGCGGGGGGGTCTGGATACGCAGTATTTT. This sequence encodes CASSQDLRGGLDTQYF. This chain connects TRBV4-2 to TRBJ2-3; TRBD2 aligns across 9 bases. Germline V gene sequence: CDR1 LGHNA, CDR2 YNFKEQ. J gave up 6 bases and V 0 bases, and 7 bases lay outside the gene matches. The length of the CDR3 is 16 residues.

This clonotype was counted a few times. For the CDR3, the DNA is TGTGCCAGCAGACAGGGGACCTGGGAGGGCTACACCTTC. Translated, it gives CASRQGTWEGYTF. V is TRBV6-1 and J is TRBJ1-2, with 7 bases identical to TRBD1. CDR1 MNHNS and CDR2 SASEGT come from the germline V gene. Losses at the gene ends were 6 bases for V and 8 bases for J; bases not matched to a gene: 9. The CDR3 spans 13 residues.

The chain carries TRBV7-2 and TRBJ2-1; D is unclear. CDR1 SGHTA and CDR2 FQGNSA come from the germline V gene. The CDR3 runs 14 residues. Trimming cost V 1 base and J 2 bases, with 6 bases left between them. The CDR3 DNA reads as TGTGCCAGCAGCTTAGACCCAACCTACAATGAGCAGTTCTTC. Translating it yields CASSLDPTYNEQFF.

This chain uses TRBV5-1 with TRBJ2-5; the match to TRBD2 covers 12 bases. The germline V gene has CDR1 SGHRS and CDR2 YFSETQ. The CDR3 is made up of 15 amino acids. V lost 4 bases to trimming and J lost 2 bases; unmatched junction nucleotides: 3. CDR3 bases: TGCGCCAGCAGCGGGGGGACTAGCGGGCAAGAGACCCAGTACTTC. Protein product: CASSGGTSGQETQYF.

This clonotype has just a few counts. J is TRBJ2-6 and V is TRBV5-1; TRBD2 is a possible D gene (5 bases). Looked up from germline, CDR1 is SGHRS and CDR2 is YFSETQ. CDR3 length equals 17 residues. V was clipped by 0 bases and J by 0 bases, with 10 bases between them. The CDR3 spells CASSLGQTNSGANVLTF. CDR3 sequence (DNA): TGCGCCAGCAGCTTGGGCCAGACTAACTCTGGGGCCAACGTCCTGACTTTC.

The chain has TRBV3-1 and TRBJ1-3; D is perhaps TRBD1 (5 bases). This CDR3 region has 13 residues. Looked up from germline, CDR1 is LGHDT and CDR2 is YNNKEL (reference sequence). Trimming stripped 1 base from V and 7 bases from J, with 8 bases between. This chain's CDR3 is CASSQGRQNTIYF. Here the CDR3 DNA reads TGTGCCAGCAGCCAAGGAAGACAGAACACCATATATTTT.

V usage is TRBV5-1 and J usage is TRBJ2-1; D call uncertain. Germline V gene data show CDR1 as SGHRS and CDR2 as YFSETQ. V lost 4 bases and J lost 4, with 18 bases in between. This CDR3 has 16 amino acids. CDR3: CASSAKAIPVYNEQFF. The CDR3 region has the DNA TGCGCCAGCAGCGCCAAGGCCATCCCGGTTTACAATGAGCAGTTCTTC.

The table lists this clonotype with a few counts. This sequence joins TRBV27 and TRBJ2-5, with 10 bases matching TRBD1. V shed 6 bases, J shed 5 bases, and the junction held 6 bases outside the gene matches. The CDR3 is 14 amino acids. Looked up from germline, CDR1 is MNHEY and CDR2 is SMNVEV (reference sequence). CDR3 coding DNA: TGTGCCAGCAGGCCTCTGGGACAGGGGGAGACCCAGTACTTC. The encoded protein is CASRPLGQGETQYF.

There are a few counts of this clonotype. V usage is TRBV24-1 and J usage is TRBJ1-1; TRBD1 aligns across 9 bases. The CDR3 extends over 15 amino acids. Unmatched junction bases numbered 3, after V lost 4 bases and J lost 1 base. Germline CDR1 and CDR2: KGHDR and SFDVKD. CDR3 loop: CATSDPGQGNTEAFF. The CDR3 DNA is TGTGCCACCAGTGACCCGGGACAGGGGAACACTGAAGCTTTCTTT.

In the case of this clonotype: The CDR3 end shows no conserved phenylalanine or tryptophan, and so a read error is likely. The DNA is left out, because the CDR3 cannot be placed on it with certainty; the CDR3 is given as TCRdb lists it. The rearrangement links TRBV24-1 to TRBJ2-7; the table calls TRBD1, which could not be checked here. Including both end residues, the CDR3 is 10 amino acids long. CDR1 is KGHDR, CDR2 SFDVKD, per germline. CDR3 in amino acids: CATSDLPGEI.

This clonotype was seen only a few times. The chain links TRBV14 to TRBJ2-7; D ambiguous. This CDR3 contains 14 residues. With 1 base removed from V and 11 bases from J, the gap between germline ends came to 18 bases. CDR1 and CDR2 (germline): SGHDN, FVKESK. The CDR3 loop is CASSQVLPYSVKYF. The CDR3 nucleotides read TGTGCCAGCAGCCAAGTCCTCCCGTACAGCGTTAAGTACTTC.

This sequence joins TRBV5-1 and TRBJ2-1, with 9 nucleotides matching TRBD1. V trimming: 6 bases; J trimming: 6 bases; junction bases outside the gene matches: 10. This CDR3 region has 15 residues. Germline assignment: CDR1 SGHRS and CDR2 YFSETQ. Here the CDR3 reads CASNNIQTGGNEQFF. As DNA, the CDR3 is TGCGCCAGCAACAACATTCAGACAGGGGGCAATGAGCAGTTCTTC.

This clonotype was found a few times. The rearrangement joins TRBV27 to TRBJ1-3; D is unresolved. The ends were cut back, 10 bases at V and 0 bases at J, with 10 bases in the middle. From germline, CDR1 is MNHEY and CDR2 SMNVEV (reference sequence). The CDR3 loop spans 13 amino acids. The CDR3, as DNA: TGTGCCACTCGGACGGCCTCTGGAAACACCATATATTTT. Its protein is CATRTASGNTIYF.

This chain connects TRBV7-9 to TRBJ2-3; the D gene is possibly TRBD2 (5 bases). The CDR3 has 14 amino acids. Deletions cut 4 bases from V and 4 bases from J, with 12 bases between. Germline assignment: CDR1 SEHNR and CDR2 FQNEAQ (reference sequence). The CDR3 bases are TGTGCCAGCAGCTCCCCGGGGAGCCCAGATACGCAGTATTTT. As protein: CASSSPGSPDTQYF.

This chain connects TRBV20-1 to TRBJ2-1; possible D gene TRBD2, 5 bases. Germline V gives CDR1 DFQATT, CDR2 SNEGSKA (reference sequence). The V and J ends lost 1 base and 0 bases respectively, with 7 bases between them. There are 14 residues in the CDR3. CDR3 protein: CSARGRDSYNEQFF. The CDR3 nucleotides read TGCAGTGCTAGAGGACGGGACTCCTACAATGAGCAGTTCTTC.

The chain is built from TRBV20-1 and TRBJ2-3; no definite D call. The germline gives CDR1 DFQATT, CDR2 SNEGSKA (reference sequence). Trimming shortened V by 2 bases and J by 2 bases, and 14 bases separated the two germline ends. CDR3 length: 15 residues. The CDR3: CSARNLLHTTDTQYF. DNA of the CDR3: TGCAGTGCTAGAAATTTACTCCATACCACAGATACGCAGTATTTT.